Listed below are T cell receptor beta chains from one sample, sequenced in a study of T cells in narcolepsy. Produced via immunoSEQ multiplex PCR; TCRdb's table is partial and in-frame only. The sample lists under 40,000 clones, about four fifths occurring once. The sample taken for sequencing was CD45RA- memory CD4+ T cells from PBMCs. These receptors all stem from a human donor with narcolepsy. Each CDR3 is given with its conserved first and last residue. A D gene is named only where the DNA matches it firmly. Not every row has a clone size; where given, it reads once, few, many or a size class.

d_call j_call v_call clone_size cdr3_aa cdr3_nt
- TRBJ1-4 TRBV19 - CASSPSQAPNEKLFF TGTGCCAGTAGTCCCTCACAGGCGCCTAATGAAAAACTGTTTTTT
- TRBJ2-7 TRBV12-2 - CASRLARRTGPYEQYF TGTGCAAGTCGCTTAGCGCGAAGGACAGGTCCCTACGAGCAGTACTTC
TRBD2 TRBJ2-3 TRBV18 - CASSPLFGTSGSTDTQYF TGTGCCAGCTCACCACTCTTCGGGACTAGCGGTAGCACAGATACGCAGTATTTT
TRBD2 TRBJ2-3 TRBV7-3 few CASSASGSTQYF TGTGCCAGCTCGGCTAGCGGGTCTACGCAGTATTTT
TRBD1 TRBJ2-5 TRBV5-4 - CASSSPGQGWQETQYF TGTGCCAGCAGCTCCCCGGGACAGGGGTGGCAAGAGACCCAGTACTTC
- TRBJ2-7 TRBV6-5 - CASSYAKGGGEQYF TGTGCCAGCAGTTACGCGAAGGGGGGCGGCGAGCAGTACTTC
- TRBJ2-1 TRBV19 once CASSIGGLWDNEQFF TGTGCCAGTAGTATCGGGGGGCTCTGGGACAATGAGCAGTTCTTC
- TRBJ2-3 TRBV2 - CASRWFADTQYF TGTGCCAGCAGGTGGTTCGCAGATACGCAGTATTTT
- TRBJ1-2 TRBV6-5 - CASKGTSGGYTF TGTGCCAGCAAGGGGACATCGGGTGGCTACACCTTC
TRBD2 TRBJ2-5 TRBV9 - CASSVGLAGARGETQYF TGTGCCAGCAGCGTCGGACTAGCGGGGGCCAGGGGCGAGACCCAGTACTTC
- TRBJ1-2 TRBV5-4 - CASSLGRGAGYTF TGTGCCAGCAGCTTGGGGCGGGGTGCCGGCTACACCTTC
- TRBJ1-5 TRBV7-2 - CASSLAGGNQPQHF TGTGCCAGCAGCTTAGCAGGGGGCAATCAGCCCCAGCATTTT
- TRBJ2-1 TRBV18 - CASSPRGPASSYNEQFF TGTGCCAGCTCACCCCGCGGGCCAGCGAGCTCCTACAATGAGCAGTTCTTC
TRBD1 TRBJ1-1 TRBV10-3 - CAIRSQTGLGTEAFF TGTGCCATCAGAAGTCAGACAGGGCTGGGGACTGAAGCTTTCTTT
- TRBJ1-2 TRBV4-2 - CASSQDIQGENYGYTF TGTGCCAGCAGCCAAGATATTCAAGGGGAAAACTATGGCTACACCTTC
- TRBJ2-1 TRBV6-1 - CASSEAGRGHDEQFF TGTGCCAGCAGTGAAGCGGGTAGAGGGCACGATGAGCAGTTCTTC